This T cell receptor (beta chain) emerged from a study of T cell repertoires in cytomegalovirus infection. Study details: Through public TCR beta signatures, both CMV infection and matching HLA type were indicated. General study points: Ex vivo responses were dominated by HLA-C-restricted CMV-specific TCR beta clonotypes. Adding up the frequency of public TCR beta families identified people who carried CMV plus the relevant HLA.

Of note for this clonotype: Its antigen is currently unknown.

This CDR3 spans 12 amino acids. V lost 6 bases to trimming and J lost 10 bases, with 13 bases between them. Germline-derived CDR1 and CDR2 are SGHVS and FNYEAQ. TCRdb itself ran the reads through MiXCR, one entry per CDR3 protein. The top ten hold 10% to 13% of the sample, which has around 440,000 distinct CDR3 sequences, about 11% seen once. The chain uses TRBV7-6 and TRBJ2-1; no firm D call. The receptor was derived from a human donor in good health (CMV status not recorded). Some clones in this sample may be carry-over from other donors' samples. What was sequenced was PBMCs. The DNA of the CDR3 is TGTGCCAGCAGTCAAGGGTCTGGGGAGCAGTTCTTC. Translated, it gives CASSQGSGEQFF. The variable domain in full, completed from reference TRBV7-6 and TRBJ2-1, reads GAGVSQSPRYKVTKRGQDVALRCDPISGHVSLYWYRQALGQGPEFLTYFNYEAQQDKSGLPNDRFSAERPEGSISTLTIQRTEQRDSAMYRCASSQGSGEQFFGPGTRLTVL.